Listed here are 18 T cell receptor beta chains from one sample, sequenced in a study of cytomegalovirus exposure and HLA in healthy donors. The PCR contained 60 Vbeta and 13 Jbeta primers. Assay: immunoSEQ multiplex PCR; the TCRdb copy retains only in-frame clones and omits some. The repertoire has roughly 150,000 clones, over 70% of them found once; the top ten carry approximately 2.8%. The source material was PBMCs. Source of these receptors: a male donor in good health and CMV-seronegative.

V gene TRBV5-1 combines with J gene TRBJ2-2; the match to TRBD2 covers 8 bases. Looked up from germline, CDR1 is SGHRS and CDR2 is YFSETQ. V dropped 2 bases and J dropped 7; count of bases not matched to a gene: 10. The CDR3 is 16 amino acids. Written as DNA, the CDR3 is TGCGCCAGCAGCTTCGAAAGCGGGAGAGCGGGCGGGGAGCTGTTTTTT. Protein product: CASSFESGRAGGELFF.

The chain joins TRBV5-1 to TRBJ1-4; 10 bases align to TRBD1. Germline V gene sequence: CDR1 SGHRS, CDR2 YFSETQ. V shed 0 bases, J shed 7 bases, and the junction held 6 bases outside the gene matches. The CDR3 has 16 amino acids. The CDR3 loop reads CASSLEEGTGVEKLFF. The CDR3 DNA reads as TGCGCCAGCAGCTTGGAGGAAGGGACAGGGGTTGAAAAACTGTTTTTT.

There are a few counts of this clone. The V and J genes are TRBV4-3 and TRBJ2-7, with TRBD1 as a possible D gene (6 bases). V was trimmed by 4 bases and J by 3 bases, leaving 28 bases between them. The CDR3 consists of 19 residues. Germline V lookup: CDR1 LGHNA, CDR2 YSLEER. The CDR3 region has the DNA TGCGCCAGCAGCCCAGGAGTTGTCTGGCGACAGGAGGTTAACTACGAGCAGTACTTC. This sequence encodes CASSPGVVWRQEVNYEQYF.

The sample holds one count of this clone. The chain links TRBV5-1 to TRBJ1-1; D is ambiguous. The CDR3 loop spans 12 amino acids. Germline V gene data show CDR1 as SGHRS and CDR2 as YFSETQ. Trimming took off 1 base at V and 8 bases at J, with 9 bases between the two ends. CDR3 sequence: CASSLIRGEAFF. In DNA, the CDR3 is TGCGCCAGCAGCTTGATTCGGGGAGAAGCTTTCTTT.

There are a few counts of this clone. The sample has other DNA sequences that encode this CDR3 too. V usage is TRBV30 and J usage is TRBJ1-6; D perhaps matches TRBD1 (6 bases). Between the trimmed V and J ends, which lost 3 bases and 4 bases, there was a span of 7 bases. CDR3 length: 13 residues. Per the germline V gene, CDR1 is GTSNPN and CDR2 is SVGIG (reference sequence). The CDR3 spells CAWRQGYNSPLHF. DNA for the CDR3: TGTGCCTGGAGACAGGGTTATAATTCACCCCTCCACTTT.

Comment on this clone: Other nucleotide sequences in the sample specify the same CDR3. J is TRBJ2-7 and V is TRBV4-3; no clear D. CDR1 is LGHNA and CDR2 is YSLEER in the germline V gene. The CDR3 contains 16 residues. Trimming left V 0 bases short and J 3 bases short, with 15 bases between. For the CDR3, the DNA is TGCGCCAGCAGCCAAGATTGGCCAGGCTCTTTCTACGAGCAGTACTTC. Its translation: CASSQDWPGSFYEQYF.

CDR3 bases: TGTGCCAGCAGCTTATCAGGGGGGTTAGCAACAGATACGCAGTATTTT. Its translation: CASSLSGGLATDTQYF. J is TRBJ2-3 and V is TRBV7-3, with TRBD1 as a possible D gene (7 bases). Germline V gene data show CDR1 as SGHTA and CDR2 as FQGTGA. V lost 2 bases and J lost 3, with 15 bases in between. There are 16 residues in the CDR3.

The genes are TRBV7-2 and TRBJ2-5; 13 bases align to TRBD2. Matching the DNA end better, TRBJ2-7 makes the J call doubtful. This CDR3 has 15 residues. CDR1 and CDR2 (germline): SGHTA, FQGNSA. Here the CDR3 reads CASSLRTSGGYEQYF. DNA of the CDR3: TGTGCCAGCAGCCTCCGGACTAGCGGGGGTTACGAGCAGTACTTC.

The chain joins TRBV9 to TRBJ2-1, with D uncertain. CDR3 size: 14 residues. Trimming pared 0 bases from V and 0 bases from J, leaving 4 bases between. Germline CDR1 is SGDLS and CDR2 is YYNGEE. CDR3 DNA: TGTGCCAGCAGCGTAGACGGCTCCTACAATGAGCAGTTCTTC. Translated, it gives CASSVDGSYNEQFF.

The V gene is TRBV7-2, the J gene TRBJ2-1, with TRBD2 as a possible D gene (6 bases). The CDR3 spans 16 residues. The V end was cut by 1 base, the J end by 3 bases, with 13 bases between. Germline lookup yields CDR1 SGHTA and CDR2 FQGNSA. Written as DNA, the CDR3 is TGTGCCAGCAGCTTAGTGGCGGGAAGCGGCTACAATGAGCAGTTCTTC. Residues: CASSLVAGSGYNEQFF.

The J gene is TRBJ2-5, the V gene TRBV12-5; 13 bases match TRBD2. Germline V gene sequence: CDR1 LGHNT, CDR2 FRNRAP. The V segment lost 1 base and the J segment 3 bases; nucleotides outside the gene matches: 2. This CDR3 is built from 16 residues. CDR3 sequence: CASGLGLAGGKETQYF. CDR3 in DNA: TGTGCTAGTGGTTTGGGACTAGCGGGGGGAAAAGAGACCCAGTACTTC.

This chain's CDR3 is CASSIPGTSGRGETQYF. The DNA of the CDR3 is TGTGCCAGTAGTATCCCCGGGACTAGCGGGAGAGGAGAGACCCAGTACTTC. The J gene is TRBJ2-5, the V gene TRBV19, with TRBD2 identical over 14 bases. V lost 3 bases, J lost 4 bases, and 7 bases stayed unmatched. Germline V gives CDR1 LNHDA, CDR2 SQIVND (reference sequence). The CDR3 consists of 17 residues. The complete variable domain, with remaining parts taken from reference TRBV19 and TRBJ2-5, reads DGGITQSPKYLFRKEGQNVTLSCEQNLNHDAMYWYRQDPGQGLRLIYYSQIVNDFQKGDIAEGYSVSREKKESFPLTVTSAQKNPTAFYLCASSIPGTSGRGETQYFGPGTRLLVL.

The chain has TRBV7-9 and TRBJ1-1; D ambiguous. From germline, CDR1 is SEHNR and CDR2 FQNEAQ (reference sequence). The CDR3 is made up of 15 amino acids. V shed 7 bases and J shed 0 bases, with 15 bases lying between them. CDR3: CASTPREGMNTEAFF. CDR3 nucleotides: TGTGCCAGCACTCCTCGGGAAGGTATGAACACTGAAGCTTTCTTT.

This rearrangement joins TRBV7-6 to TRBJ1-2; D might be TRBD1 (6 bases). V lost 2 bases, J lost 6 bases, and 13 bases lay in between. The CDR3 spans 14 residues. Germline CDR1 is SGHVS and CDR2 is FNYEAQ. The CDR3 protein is CASSLRGQPDGYTF. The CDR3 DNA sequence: TGTGCCAGCAGCTTAAGAGGACAGCCAGATGGCTACACCTTC.

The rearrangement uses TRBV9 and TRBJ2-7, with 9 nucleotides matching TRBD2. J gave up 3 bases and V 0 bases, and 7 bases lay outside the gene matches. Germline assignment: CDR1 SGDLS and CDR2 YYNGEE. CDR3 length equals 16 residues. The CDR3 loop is CASSVEGASGVYEQYF. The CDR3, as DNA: TGTGCCAGCAGCGTAGAGGGAGCTAGCGGGGTCTACGAGCAGTACTTC.

The CDR3 region has the DNA TGTGCCAGCAGTGAAGGACTGTGGGAGACCCAGTACTTC. Its protein product is CASSEGLWETQYF. The chain links TRBV2 to TRBJ2-5; D is undetermined. V lost 1 base and J lost 5, with 8 bases in between. CDR3 length: 13 amino acids. CDR1 and CDR2 from the germline V gene are SNHLY and FYNNEI.

CDR3 protein: CASSEETQYF. The CDR3 DNA reads as TGTGCCAGCAGCGAAGAGACCCAGTACTTC. V and J are TRBV28 and TRBJ2-5; D uncertain. The length of the CDR3 is 10 residues. From germline, CDR1 is MDHEN and CDR2 SYDVKM. V lost 6 bases and J 3 bases, leaving 2 bases between the germline ends.

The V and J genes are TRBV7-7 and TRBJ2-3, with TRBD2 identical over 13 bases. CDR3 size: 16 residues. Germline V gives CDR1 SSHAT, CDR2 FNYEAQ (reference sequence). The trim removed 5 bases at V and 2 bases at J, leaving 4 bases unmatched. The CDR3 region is CASSPGTSGATDTQYF. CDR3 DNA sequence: TGTGCCAGCAGCCCGGGGACTAGCGGGGCCACAGATACGCAGTATTTT.